This TCR beta chain appears in the sequencing data of a study of blood T cell repertoires in COVID-19. Background on the study: Specimens from acute and convalescent COVID-19 originated in the United States, Italy and Spain. In each case, the material was cDNA or gDNA derived from T cells, B-cell-depleted T cells, or PBMCs.

This CDR3 is built from 14 residues. The germline gives CDR1 MNHEY, CDR2 SVGAGI. Between the trimmed V and J ends, which lost 0 bases and 0 bases, there was a span of 5 bases. In the original analysis: Amplified reference gene primers provided the basis for estimating nucleated cell counts. Clones were sequenced by immunoSEQ multiplex PCR, and TCRdb holds only the in-frame ones, with some missing. That table furnishes V, J and clone size, whereas the DNA furnished D and trimming. The data contain 75,000 or so clones, approximately 90% of them singletons. Input material: peripheral blood. The TCR originated in a woman aged 80 or over with active or convalescent COVID-19. This chain uses TRBV6-5 with TRBJ2-5; weak D call: TRBD2 (5 bases). The chain's CDR3 is CASSYSRDQETQYF. CDR3 nucleotide sequence: TGTGCCAGCAGTTACTCGAGGGACCAAGAGACCCAGTACTTC.